A selection of T cell receptor beta chains follows, all from one sample in a study of blood T cell repertoires in COVID-19. TCRdb's copy holds only in-frame clones and misses some; the assay was immunoSEQ multiplex PCR. This table has approximately 70,000 clones, 80% to 90% appearing once. What was sequenced was peripheral blood. The receptor set was obtained from a man aged 50-59 years with active COVID-19. The CDR3 runs from the conserved cysteine through the conserved F or W. The D gene is left open where the match is weak. The size field is filled for only some rows; it gives once, few, many or a size class.

TGTGCCAGCAGTGTTGAAGGAGGAGTCCAGCCCCAGCATTTT,CASSVEGGVQPQHF,TRBV2,once,.,TRBJ1-5
TGTGCCAGCAGATCCGGACAGGGAGGCAATCAGCCCCAGCATTTT,CASRSGQGGNQPQHF,TRBV28,.,TRBD1,TRBJ1-5
TGTGCCAGCAGCTTACTCACTAGCGGGAGTGGTATCAATGAGCAGTTCTTC,CASSLLTSGSGINEQFF,TRBV7-3,.,TRBD2,TRBJ2-1
TGTGCCAGCAGTTCTCTACTAGCGGGGGGCCACCAGTACTTC,CASSSLLAGGHQYF,TRBV27,.,TRBD2,TRBJ2-7
TGTGCCAGCAGCGGTAACAGGGCGGCTGGAAACACCATATATTTT,CASSGNRAAGNTIYF,TRBV7-9,few,.,TRBJ1-3
TGTGCCAGCAGCTTGTCCTTTCTGGACAGGGACGGCTACGAGCAGTACTTC,CASSLSFLDRDGYEQYF,TRBV5-6,.,TRBD1,TRBJ2-7
TGTGCCAGCAAACGAGGTACCTACGAGCAGTACTTC,CASKRGTYEQYF,TRBV2,.,.,TRBJ2-7
TGTGCCAGCAGCTTCGAACCGACAGGGGGCACTGAAGCTTTCTTT,CASSFEPTGGTEAFF,TRBV5-6,.,TRBD1,TRBJ1-1
TGTGCCAGCTCACCACCGAGCGTTAGACTAGCGGGTTTTCCTGAGCAGTTCTTC,CASSPPSVRLAGFPEQFF,TRBV18,.,TRBD2,TRBJ2-1
TGTGCCAGCAGTACGCAGACAGGAAACACTGAAGCTTTCTTT,CASSTQTGNTEAFF,TRBV6-2/TRBV6-3,.,.,TRBJ1-1
TGTGCCAGCAGCCAACCAATGGGCGTCAGGGCCGGGGAGCTGTTTTTT,CASSQPMGVRAGELFF,TRBV3-1/TRBV3-2,.,.,TRBJ2-2
TGTGCCAGCAGCTTGACAGGGGCCGATTCACCCCTCCACTTT,CASSLTGADSPLHF,TRBV5-5,.,TRBD1,TRBJ1-6